The clone carrying this T cell receptor beta chain was counted only a few times. The sample's time point: blood 4 weeks post-SBRT, at nephrectomy. Described treatment: 15 Gy SBRT to primary tumor, nephrectomy 4 weeks later. Nephrectomy followed 15 Gy stereotactic body radiation by 4 weeks. Serial blood draws occurred at baseline and 2 and 4 weeks post-SBRT. The assay was immunoSEQ multiplex PCR, and TCRdb's table has in-frame clones only and misses some. The sample records some 97,000 clones, 84% being singletons. This record belongs to a study of radiation and T cells in renal cell carcinoma. The clonotype was recovered from a man aged 60-69 years with renal cell carcinoma. The sequenced sample was blood, obtained from a patient whose treatment included radiotherapy and nephrectomy.

In DNA form, the CDR3 reads TGTGCCAGCAGCCAAGAAGCGACAGGGGGAATCGATGGCTACACCTTC. It codes for CASSQEATGGIDGYTF. The chain is built from TRBV4-2 and TRBJ1-2; TRBD1 matches 9 bases. The CDR3 extends over 16 amino acids. Per germline, CDR1 LGHNA and CDR2 YNFKEQ. After removal of 0 bases from V and 6 bases from J, the junction contained 8 bases not matched to a gene.